Shown below are 32 T cell receptor beta chains from a single sample sequenced in a study of cytomegalovirus exposure and HLA in healthy donors. Method: immunoSEQ multiplex PCR; TCRdb's copy keeps in-frame clones and lacks some. The sample holds about 150,000 clones, about 86% seen once. The sequenced sample was PBMCs. These receptors were collected from a human donor in good health.

The genes are TRBV25-1 and TRBJ2-7, with D unresolved. From germline, CDR1 is MGHDK and CDR2 SYGVNS. The CDR3 is 11 amino acids. V was cut by 8 bases and J by 3 bases, with 8 bases left in between. CDR3 residues: CASATVYEQYF. The CDR3 DNA is TGTGCCAGCGCTACAGTCTACGAGCAGTACTTC.

The rearrangement links TRBV28 to TRBJ1-5, with TRBD1 identical over 7 bases. The germline CDR1 and CDR2 sequences are MDHEN and SYDVKM. The CDR3 totals 15 residues. V lost 5 bases and J lost 3; bases outside the gene matches: 7. CDR3 in amino acids: CASSPVGGPNQPQHF. CDR3 nucleotides: TGTGCCAGCAGTCCAGTAGGGGGCCCCAATCAGCCCCAGCATTTT.

The rearrangement links TRBV29-1 to TRBJ1-1; 8 bases agree with TRBD1. This CDR3 is built from 13 residues. Germline CDR1 and CDR2: SQVTM and ANQGSEA. V trimming: 5 bases; J trimming: 0 bases; junction bases outside the gene matches: 2. CDR3 loop: CSVRTGMNTEAFF. CDR3 in DNA: TGCAGCGTTCGGACAGGGATGAACACTGAAGCTTTCTTT.

The rearrangement links TRBV10-2 to TRBJ2-7; D is unclear. With 3 bases removed from V and 3 bases from J, the gap between germline ends came to 6 bases. The germline CDR1 and CDR2 sequences are WSHSY and SAAADI. This CDR3 comprises 12 residues. CDR3 sequence (DNA): TGCGCCAGCAGTGACCCGGGCTACGAGCAGTACTTC. Protein product: CASSDPGYEQYF.

The CDR3 bases are TGCGCCAGCAGCCAAGAGCGGCAGGGGGCTCGGGATGAGCAGTTCTTC. Translated, it gives CASSQERQGARDEQFF. V and J are TRBV4-3 and TRBJ2-1; 8 positions agree with TRBD1. J lost 8 bases, V lost 0 bases, and 9 bases had no gene match. Looked up from germline, CDR1 is LGHNA and CDR2 is YSLEER. CDR3 length equals 16 residues.

V and J are TRBV6-5 and TRBJ2-7; tentatively, D is TRBD2 (6 bases). The V gene's germline CDR1 is MNHEY and CDR2 SVGAGI. V dropped 4 bases and J dropped 2 bases, with 9 bases sitting between them. CDR3 length: 13 amino acids. The CDR3, as DNA: TGTGCCAGCAGTTTGGAGGGAACCTACGAGCAGTACTTC. It yields the protein CASSLEGTYEQYF.

This chain joins TRBV5-3 and TRBJ1-2, with 8 bases fitting TRBD1. TRBV5-3 is assigned to the ORF class and has an uncertain function. After removal of 5 bases from V and 3 bases from J, the junction contained 9 bases not matched to a gene. This CDR3 region has 15 residues. Here the CDR3 reads CARSSRTGLYYGYTF. Here the CDR3 DNA reads TGTGCCAGAAGTTCCAGGACAGGGTTATACTATGGCTACACCTTC.

The genes are TRBV10-1 and TRBJ2-7; D might be TRBD1 (6 bases). CDR1 and CDR2 (germline): WNHNN, SYGVQD (reference sequence). CDR3 size: 15 residues. V was shortened by 3 bases and J by 0 bases, with 12 bases between the two germline ends. The DNA for the CDR3 is TGCGCCAGCAGTGAAAGAATAGGGGGCTCCTACGAGCAGTACTTC. Its protein product is CASSERIGGSYEQYF.

V and J are TRBV4-3 and TRBJ1-2, with D unresolved. Germline-derived CDR1 and CDR2 are LGHNA and YSLEER. Deletions cut 0 bases from V and 0 bases from J, with 8 bases between. The CDR3 totals 15 residues. Here the CDR3 DNA reads TGCGCCAGCAGCCAAGACCCCGTTCCTAACTATGGCTACACCTTC. Its translation is CASSQDPVPNYGYTF.

The gene calls are TRBV14 and TRBJ2-5, with D perhaps matching TRBD2 (5 bases). In germline, CDR1 is SGHDN, CDR2 FVKESK. V was cut by 1 base and J by 5 bases, with 17 bases left in between. The CDR3 is 16 amino acids. The CDR3 DNA sequence: TGTGCCAGCAGCCAAGGTCTGGGAGCGAAATACGAGACCCAGTACTTC. It specifies CASSQGLGAKYETQYF.

The chain joins TRBV6-5 to TRBJ2-4, with D maybe TRBD1 (5 bases). This CDR3 has 15 amino acids. Germline V gene lookup returns CDR1 MNHEY and CDR2 SVGAGI. The V gene lost 2 bases and the J gene lost 0 bases, with 8 bases spanning the gap. The DNA for the CDR3 is TGTGCCAGCAGTTACGACAGCTTAGCCAAAAACATTCAGTACTTC. It yields the protein CASSYDSLAKNIQYF.

This chain uses TRBV27 with TRBJ2-4, with 7 bases lining up with TRBD1. V lost 4 bases and J lost 0; bases outside the gene matches: 6. Per the germline V gene, CDR1 is MNHEY and CDR2 is SMNVEV (reference sequence). The CDR3 contains 16 residues. CDR3 in DNA: TGTGCCAGCAGTTACAGGGGAACGCTAGCCAAAAACATTCAGTACTTC. This encodes CASSYRGTLAKNIQYF.

The V and J genes are TRBV12-5 and TRBJ2-5; D gene ambiguous. This CDR3 is 12 amino acids long. Trimming removed 4 bases from V and 4 bases from J, with 7 bases in between. Germline CDR1 and CDR2: LGHNT and FRNRAP. CDR3 protein: CASGSGIETQYF. Written as DNA, the CDR3 is TGTGCTAGTGGTTCGGGTATAGAGACCCAGTACTTC.

This sequence joins TRBV6-6 and TRBJ2-7; TRBD2 aligns across 8 bases. The CDR3 length is 14 residues. V shed 8 bases and J 6 bases; nucleotides not matched to a gene: 12. Germline CDR1 and CDR2: MNHNY and SVGAGI (reference sequence). The CDR3 region has the DNA TGTGCCAGCCAGGAAAGCGGGAGTAAGGGCGAGCAGTACTTC. Amino acids: CASQESGSKGEQYF.

J is TRBJ2-6 and V is TRBV5-4, with D possibly being TRBD1 (6 bases). With 0 bases removed from V and 0 bases from J, the gap between germline ends came to 13 bases. CDR1 and CDR2 (germline): SGHNT, YYREEE (reference sequence). This CDR3 spans 18 amino acids. The DNA of the CDR3 is TGTGCCAGCAGCTTGGTCGACAGGCCTCTCTCTGGGGCCAACGTCCTGACTTTC. Its translation is CASSLVDRPLSGANVLTF. The full variable domain, with the rest looked up from reference TRBV5-4 and TRBJ2-6, is ETGVTQSPTHLIKTRGQQVTLRCSSQSGHNTVSWYQQALGQGPQFIFQYYREEENGRGNFPPRFSGLQFPNYSSELNVNALELDDSALYLCASSLVDRPLSGANVLTFGAGSRLTVL.

The J gene is TRBJ2-7, the V gene TRBV27; no definite D call. V was cut by 6 bases and J by 6 bases, with 12 bases left in between. Germline lookup yields CDR1 MNHEY and CDR2 SMNVEV (reference sequence). The length of the CDR3 is 12 residues. DNA for the CDR3: TGTGCCAGCAGCCCCACTGGGCTCGAGCAGTACTTC. It specifies CASSPTGLEQYF.

J is TRBJ1-2 and V is TRBV18; D gene ambiguous. Germline loops: CDR1 KGHSH, CDR2 LQKENI. Trimming pared 1 base from V and 4 bases from J, leaving 22 bases between. The CDR3 is 18 amino acids. The CDR3 loop is CASSPQFTLTGSRYGYTF. The CDR3, as DNA: TGTGCCAGCTCACCACAGTTTACCCTGACTGGTTCCCGCTATGGCTACACCTTC.

V gene TRBV5-1 combines with J gene TRBJ1-1, with no clear D. The CDR3 spans 13 residues. Germline CDR1 reads SGHRS; CDR2 reads YFSETQ. The V and J ends lost 3 bases and 1 base respectively, with 7 bases between them. The CDR3 region is CASSYSGNTEAFF. The CDR3 DNA follows: TGCGCCAGCAGCTACTCAGGGAACACTGAAGCTTTCTTT. Looking up the rest from reference TRBV5-1 and TRBJ1-1 gives the full variable domain: KAGVTQTPRYLIKTRGQQVTLSCSPISGHRSVSWYQQTPGQGLQFLFEYFSETQRNKGNFPGRFSGRQFSNSRSEMNVSTLELGDSALYLCASSYSGNTEAFFGQGTRLTVV.

J is TRBJ1-3 and V is TRBV28, with 7 bases aligning to TRBD1. CDR3 size: 16 residues. V lost 7 bases, J lost 8 bases, and 17 bases stayed unmatched. Per germline, CDR1 MDHEN and CDR2 SYDVKM. CDR3 protein: CASTSGGQLSTDTIYF. The CDR3 DNA reads as TGTGCCAGCACCTCAGGGGGGCAGCTCTCGACGGACACCATATATTTT.

In DNA, the CDR3 is TGTGCCAGCAGCCCCCGGGACAGGGTTGGCTACACCTTC. Amino acids: CASSPRDRVGYTF. J is TRBJ1-2 and V is TRBV7-8; 9 bases line up with TRBD1. V shed 5 bases and J 7 bases; nucleotides not matched to a gene: 5. Germline lookup yields CDR1 SGHVS and CDR2 FQNEAQ. This CDR3 region has 13 residues.

The rearrangement joins TRBV27 to TRBJ2-3; D possibly corresponds to TRBD1 (6 bases). CDR3 length: 18 residues. Trimming took off 5 bases at V and 0 bases at J, with 21 bases between the two ends. Germline V gives CDR1 MNHEY, CDR2 SMNVEV (reference sequence). CDR3: CASSPRQELSSSTDTQYF. The CDR3 DNA sequence: TGTGCCAGCAGTCCTCGACAGGAGCTCTCTTCTAGCACAGATACGCAGTATTTT.

J is TRBJ2-5 and V is TRBV10-3; unclear D gene. This CDR3 comprises 11 residues. Germline CDR1 ENHRY, CDR2 SYGVKD. Trimming pared 6 bases from V and 0 bases from J, leaving 2 bases between. CDR3 sequence: CAISNQETQYF. For the CDR3, the DNA is TGTGCCATCAGCAACCAAGAGACCCAGTACTTC.

V and J are TRBV4-1 and TRBJ2-3; the match to TRBD2 covers 15 bases. The length of the CDR3 is 17 residues. The germline V gene encodes CDR1 MGHRA and CDR2 YSYEKL. Trimming removed 4 bases from V and 9 bases from J; junction bases left unmatched: 11. This chain's CDR3 is CASSPGLAGGLGGTQYF. The CDR3 DNA is TGCGCCAGCAGCCCGGGACTAGCGGGGGGCCTGGGCGGCACGCAGTATTTT.

The chain uses TRBV7-2 and TRBJ2-7, with D perhaps TRBD2 (5 bases). Germline CDR1 reads SGHTA; CDR2 reads FQGNSA. V was cut by 2 bases and J by 3 bases, with 14 bases left in between. This CDR3 has 15 amino acids. CDR3 residues: CASSLTSGMYYEQYF. CDR3 DNA sequence: TGTGCCAGCAGCTTAACGAGCGGCATGTACTACGAGCAGTACTTC.

The CDR3 loop reads CASSQAGGDTGELFF. CDR3 nucleotides: TGTGCCAGCAGCCAAGCGGGGGGGGACACCGGGGAGCTGTTTTTT. This chain uses TRBV7-2 with TRBJ2-2; 10 bases are shared with TRBD2. This CDR3 is built from 15 residues. Germline V lookup: CDR1 SGHTA, CDR2 FQGNSA. V lost 5 bases to trimming and J lost 3 bases; unmatched junction nucleotides: 3. The whole variable domain, remainder taken from reference TRBV7-2 and TRBJ2-2, is GAGVSQSPSNKVTEKGKDVELRCDPISGHTALYWYRQSLGQGLEFLIYFQGNSAPDKSGLPSDRFSAERTGGSVSTLTIQRTQQEDSAVYLCASSQAGGDTGELFFGEGSRLTVL.

The V gene is TRBV29-1, the J gene TRBJ2-1; TRBD2 agrees at 9 bases. There are 12 residues in the CDR3. With V trimmed by 7 bases and J by 5 bases, 3 bases remained unmatched. Germline V gene sequence: CDR1 SQVTM, CDR2 ANQGSEA. The CDR3 region is CSAASGNNEQFF. The CDR3 DNA is TGCAGCGCGGCTAGCGGGAACAATGAGCAGTTCTTC.

The V gene is TRBV10-3, the J gene TRBJ2-7, with 10 positions matching TRBD2. Germline V CDR1 and CDR2: ENHRY, SYGVKD. The CDR3 length is 12 residues. After removal of 11 bases from V and 6 bases from J, the junction contained 7 bases not matched to a gene. This chain's CDR3 is CAGSSGGPEQYF. In DNA form, the CDR3 reads TGTGCCGGTTCTAGCGGGGGCCCCGAGCAGTACTTC.

For the CDR3, the DNA is TGTGCCAGCAGCGTAGGCACAGGGGTTAGCACAGATACGCAGTATTTT. Translation: CASSVGTGVSTDTQYF. This chain joins TRBV9 and TRBJ2-3; TRBD1 matches at 7 bases. Germline V gene lookup returns CDR1 SGDLS and CDR2 YYNGEE. The CDR3 contains 16 residues. V lost 0 bases, J lost 0 bases, and 4 bases stayed unmatched.

This sequence joins TRBV7-9 and TRBJ1-3; 11 bases map to TRBD1. The V gene end was trimmed by 5 bases and the J gene end by 4 bases; junction bases not matched to a gene: 7. Germline CDR1 SEHNR, CDR2 FQNEAQ (reference sequence). The CDR3 has 16 amino acids. The CDR3 protein is CASSQTGTGGGNTIYF. CDR3 DNA sequence: TGTGCCAGCAGCCAGACCGGGACAGGGGGAGGAAACACCATATATTTT.

The chain is built from TRBV7-8 and TRBJ2-7; possibly TRBD1 for D (6 bases). The CDR3 extends over 14 amino acids. V lost 4 bases and J 3 bases, leaving 13 bases between the germline ends. In germline, CDR1 is SGHVS, CDR2 FQNEAQ. CDR3 bases: TGTGCCAGCAGCTACCGGGACATAAACTACGAGCAGTACTTC. Protein: CASSYRDINYEQYF.

The V call is TRBV18, the J call TRBJ2-2, with a possible D match to TRBD2 (7 bases). The V gene's germline CDR1 is KGHSH and CDR2 LQKENI. The CDR3 is 16 amino acids. The V end was cut by 5 bases, the J end by 6 bases, with 19 bases between. The CDR3 protein is CASSSSSAGAPGELFF. CDR3 nucleotide sequence: TGTGCCAGCTCATCGAGCAGTGCGGGGGCTCCCGGGGAGCTGTTTTTT.

The chain has TRBV4-1 and TRBJ1-5; 7 bases match TRBD1. Looked up from germline, CDR1 is MGHRA and CDR2 is YSYEKL. The V segment lost 0 bases and the J segment 1 base; nucleotides outside the gene matches: 6. CDR3 size: 17 residues. CDR3 sequence (DNA): TGCGCCAGCAGCCAAGAGTCGAAGGGGGCCAGCAATCAGCCCCAGCATTTT. As protein: CASSQESKGASNQPQHF.